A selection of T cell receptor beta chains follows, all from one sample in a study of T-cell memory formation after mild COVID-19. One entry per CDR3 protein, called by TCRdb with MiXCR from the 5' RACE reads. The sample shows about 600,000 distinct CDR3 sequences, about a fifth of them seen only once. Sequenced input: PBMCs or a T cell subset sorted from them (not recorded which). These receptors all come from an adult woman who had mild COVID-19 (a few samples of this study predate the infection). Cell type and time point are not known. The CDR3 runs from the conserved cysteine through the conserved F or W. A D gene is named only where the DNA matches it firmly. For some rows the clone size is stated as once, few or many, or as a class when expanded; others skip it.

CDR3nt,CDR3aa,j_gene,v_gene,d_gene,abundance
TGCAGCGTAAGGGGAGGGCACAACAGGGCCAGCTCCTACGAGCAGTACTTC,CSVRGGHNRASSYEQYF,TRBJ2-7,TRBV29-1,NA,NA
TGTGCCAGCAGTTTGTGGGAAAGGGCAAATGAGCAGTTCTTC,CASSLWERANEQFF,TRBJ2-1,TRBV27,NA,NA
TGCAGCGTCCCCGTTTGGGGGAATGGCTACACCTTC,CSVPVWGNGYTF,TRBJ1-2,TRBV29-1,NA,few
TGTGCCAGCGGATCACCCCGGGGCGGGATTAGCACAGATACGCAGTATTTT,CASGSPRGGISTDTQYF,TRBJ2-3,TRBV6-5,NA,few
TGTGCCAGCAGTAACGGCCTTCAGACTAGCGGGAGAAAGACCTACAATGAGCAGTTCTTC,CASSNGLQTSGRKTYNEQFF,TRBJ2-1,TRBV6-2/TRBV6-3,TRBD2,NA
TGTGCCACCAGCTCGGCGCGGTGGGCGACCACGGCCGAGCAGTACTTC,CATSSARWATTAEQYF,TRBJ2-7,TRBV15,NA,few
TGCAGCGTTAGACAGGGGTCCTACAATGAGCAGTTCTTC,CSVRQGSYNEQFF,TRBJ2-1,TRBV29-1,TRBD1,NA
TGTGCCTGGAGCGGGGATGCGGGCAATCAGCCCCAGCATTTT,CAWSGDAGNQPQHF,TRBJ1-5,TRBV30,NA,many
TGTGCCACCAGGCCTTCCGGGACAGTGCACAATGAGCAGTTCTTC,CATRPSGTVHNEQFF,TRBJ2-1,TRBV24-1,TRBD1,NA
TGTGCCATCAGTGATCCGTTGGGGGGTAACTATGGCTACACCTTC,CAISDPLGGNYGYTF,TRBJ1-2,TRBV10-3,NA,NA
TGTGCCAGCAGCTTACCCGGGGGCTCGGGGGCCAACGTCCTGACTTTC,CASSLPGGSGANVLTF,TRBJ2-6,TRBV7-6,NA,NA
TGTGCCAGCAGCCCACGCAGGCTAGCGGGAGTTTTGAGGACAGATACGCAGTATTTT,CASSPRRLAGVLRTDTQYF,TRBJ2-3,TRBV12-3/TRBV12-4,TRBD2,NA
TGTGCCAGCAGCTTAGCGATGGTAGCGGGAGGCGCCACAGATACGCAGTATTTT,CASSLAMVAGGATDTQYF,TRBJ2-3,TRBV7-9,TRBD2,few
TGTGCCAGCAGCCTAGGGGGACAGGGCTGGGTTGAGCCCCAGCATTTT,CASSLGGQGWVEPQHF,TRBJ1-5,TRBV7-9,TRBD1,NA
TGTGCCAGCAGCCAAGATCAAGGCCAGAACGCGCGCGGCTACACCTTC,CASSQDQGQNARGYTF,TRBJ1-2,TRBV4-2,NA,NA
TGTGCCAGCAGCTTAGTGATGACTAGCTGGGAGACCCAGTACTTC,CASSLVMTSWETQYF,TRBJ2-5,TRBV7-2,TRBD2,few
TGTGCCTCGGGACAGGGAATACCAAGCACCATATATTTT,CASGQGIPSTIYF,TRBJ1-3,TRBV30,TRBD1,NA
TGTGCCAGCAGCTTGGAGGAGGGGGCGCGATCACCCCTCCACTTT,CASSLEEGARSPLHF,TRBJ1-6,TRBV5-5,TRBD1,few
TGTGCCAGCAGCCCGAATTTTGGGTACGAGCAGTACTTC,CASSPNFGYEQYF,TRBJ2-7,TRBV11-2,NA,few
TGTGCCAGCAGTCCCCCGGACTCCTACGAGCAGTACTTC,CASSPPDSYEQYF,TRBJ2-7,TRBV18,NA,many
TGTGCCAGCAGCTGGGGGGCCGGCTCCTACAATGAGCAGTTCTTC,CASSWGAGSYNEQFF,TRBJ2-1,TRBV7-2,NA,few
TGTGCCACCAGTGACCCCCTGGAGGGAGGTACAGATACGCAGTATTTT,CATSDPLEGGTDTQYF,TRBJ2-3,TRBV24-1,NA,NA
TGTGCCAGCAGCCAAGGGACAGTACAAGGTGAGCAGTTCTTC,CASSQGTVQGEQFF,TRBJ2-1,TRBV4-2,NA,few
TGTGCCAGCAGCCCCCCGGGCAGGGGAACTTACGAGCAGTACTTC,CASSPPGRGTYEQYF,TRBJ2-7,TRBV9,NA,NA
TGTGCCAGCTCACCCAGGGGGTACACAGATACGCAGTATTTT,CASSPRGYTDTQYF,TRBJ2-3,TRBV18,TRBD1,NA
TGCGCCAGCAGCCTGCGACTAGACCTAGAGTTAAACATTCAGTACTTC,CASSLRLDLELNIQYF,TRBJ2-4,TRBV4-3,NA,NA
TGCGCCAGCAGCTTGGAGGCGGGAGAACATGAGCAGTTCTTC,CASSLEAGEHEQFF,TRBJ2-1,TRBV5-1,TRBD2,NA
TGTGCCAGCAGCTTAGCGTACAGGCTAGCCGGGACAGATACGCAGTATTTT,CASSLAYRLAGTDTQYF,TRBJ2-3,TRBV7-8,NA,few
TGTGCCAGCAGCGAGGGACTAGCGGGAGCCTTCCAAGAGACCCAGTACTTC,CASSEGLAGAFQETQYF,TRBJ2-5,TRBV7-9,TRBD2,few
TGTGCCAGTAGTCAAGGTTTACCTTACCTAAGGGAGCAGTACTTC,CASSQGLPYLREQYF,TRBJ2-7,TRBV19,NA,few
TGCGCCAGCAGCCAAGATTTAACAGGGAAGGAGACCCAGTACTTC,CASSQDLTGKETQYF,TRBJ2-5,TRBV4-1,NA,few
TGTGCCAGCAGCTGGGGCCGGGGGACTGAAGCTTTCTTT,CASSWGRGTEAFF,TRBJ1-1,TRBV5-6,NA,NA
TGTGCCAGCACCCAGATTGGGGAGACCACTGAAGCTTTCTTT,CASTQIGETTEAFF,TRBJ1-1,TRBV7-9,NA,NA
TGTGCCAGCAGCTTGCCTCGACTGCTGGAGACCCAGTACTTC,CASSLPRLLETQYF,TRBJ2-5,TRBV7-2,NA,NA
TGTGCCAGCAGCTCCCAGGGGCCTATAACCTACGAGCAGTACTTC,CASSSQGPITYEQYF,TRBJ2-7,TRBV5-4,NA,NA
TGTGCCAGCAGCTCTCCTCTGGACAGGGGGCCTGGAAACACCATATATTTT,CASSSPLDRGPGNTIYF,TRBJ1-3,TRBV13,TRBD1,NA
TGTGCCAGTAGTATCCCCCAGGTAAACAATGAGCAGTTCTTC,CASSIPQVNNEQFF,TRBJ2-1,TRBV19,NA,few
TGTGCCAGCAGCCAACAGACAGGGGGCTACGAGCAGTACTTC,CASSQQTGGYEQYF,TRBJ2-7,TRBV14,TRBD1,many
TGTGCCAGCAGCACTAACAGGGGTGGGATCGATACGCAGTATTTT,CASSTNRGGIDTQYF,TRBJ2-3,TRBV5-8,TRBD1,NA
TGCGCCAGCAGCTTGGGGCCGGCGACCTACGAGCAGTACTTC,CASSLGPATYEQYF,TRBJ2-7,TRBV5-1,NA,few
TGTGCCAGCAGCTCCAGACAGGGTTCGGGAGAGCAGTACTTC,CASSSRQGSGEQYF,TRBJ2-7,TRBV7-9,TRBD1,NA
TGTGCCAGCAGCTTGGACAGGGCTGGACAAGAGACCCAGTACTTC,CASSLDRAGQETQYF,TRBJ2-5,TRBV5-5,NA,few
TGTGCCAGCCCCGAGCCCCCCGGAGGTGAAAAACTGTTTTTT,CASPEPPGGEKLFF,TRBJ1-4,TRBV7-9,NA,few
TGTGCCAGCAGCCCTTTTGCGGTCGTAGCGGGGGCCAAGGCCTACGAGCAGTACTTC,CASSPFAVVAGAKAYEQYF,TRBJ2-7,TRBV9,TRBD2,NA
TGTGCCAGCAGCTCAGCGTCTCTCGAGCAGTACTTC,CASSSASLEQYF,TRBJ2-7,TRBV7-9,NA,NA
TGTGCCTGGACCGGCGGACCCCACACTGAAGCTTTCTTT,CAWTGGPHTEAFF,TRBJ1-1,TRBV30,NA,NA
TGTGCCAGCAGCACCAGACAGAGCAATCAGCCCCAGCATTTT,CASSTRQSNQPQHF,TRBJ1-5,TRBV7-2,NA,few